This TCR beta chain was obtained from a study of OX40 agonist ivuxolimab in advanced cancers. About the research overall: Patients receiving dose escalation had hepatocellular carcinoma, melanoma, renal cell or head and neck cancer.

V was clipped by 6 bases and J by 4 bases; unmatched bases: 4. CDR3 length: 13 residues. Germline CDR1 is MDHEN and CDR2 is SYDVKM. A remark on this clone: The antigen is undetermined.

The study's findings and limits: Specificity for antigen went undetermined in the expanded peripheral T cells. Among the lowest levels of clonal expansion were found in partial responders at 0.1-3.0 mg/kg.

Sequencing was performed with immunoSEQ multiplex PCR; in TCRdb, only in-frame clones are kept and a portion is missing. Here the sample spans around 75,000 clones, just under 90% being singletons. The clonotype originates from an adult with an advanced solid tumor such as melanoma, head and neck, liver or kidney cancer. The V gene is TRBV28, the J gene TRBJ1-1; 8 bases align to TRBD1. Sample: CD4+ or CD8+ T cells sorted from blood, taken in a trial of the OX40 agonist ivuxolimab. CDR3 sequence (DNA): TGTGCCAGCAGATCCGGACAGGGCACTGAAGCTTTCTTT. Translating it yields CASRSGQGTEAFF.